Below, one TCR beta chain is given with its context. Antigen specificity is unknown. The data derive from a study of cytomegalovirus exposure and HLA in healthy donors. Study at large: A preliminary data release comprised 80 million or so unique TCRs obtained from HLA-typed donors. Genotyping showed roughly 83% of approximately 430 donors falling in the Caucasian-associated ancestry cluster.

Whereas donors were nominally healthy upon sampling, unrecorded immune exposures were probable. Overall study results and limits: Cytomegalovirus status was reportedly diagnosed by the classifier with high sensitivity and specificity.

PCR involved 60 Vbeta and 13 Jbeta primers. TCRdb keeps only in-frame clones here, not all; method: immunoSEQ multiplex PCR. The sample comprises 200,000 or so clones, roughly 80% of which are singletons, and 2.5% to 3.5% rests with the top ten. Sequencing used PBMCs. The sequence was collected from a woman aged 40 to 55 in good health and CMV-seronegative.

In DNA, the CDR3 is TGTGCCAGCAGACCAAACAGGGGTGATGGCTACACCTTC. Protein: CASRPNRGDGYTF. V gene TRBV5-4 combines with J gene TRBJ1-2, with 7 bases that match TRBD1. The V and J ends lost 5 bases and 6 bases, in that order; junction bases with no gene match: 7. The V gene's germline CDR1 is SGHNT and CDR2 YYREEE (reference sequence). The CDR3 has 13 residues.